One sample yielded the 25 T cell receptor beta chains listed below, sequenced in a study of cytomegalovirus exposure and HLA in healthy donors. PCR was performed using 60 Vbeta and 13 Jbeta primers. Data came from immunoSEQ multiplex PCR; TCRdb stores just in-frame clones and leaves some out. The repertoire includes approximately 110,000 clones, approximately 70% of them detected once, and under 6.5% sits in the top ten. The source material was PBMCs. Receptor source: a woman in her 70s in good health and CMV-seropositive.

CDR3 in amino acids: CASSLGGEQFF. DNA for the CDR3: TGTGCCAGCAGCTTAGGGGGCGAGCAGTTCTTC. The chain uses TRBV7-2 and TRBJ2-1; weak D call: TRBD1 (5 bases). Germline CDR1 SGHTA, CDR2 FQGNSA. V was trimmed by 1 base and J by 10 bases, leaving 5 bases between them. The length of the CDR3 is 11 residues.

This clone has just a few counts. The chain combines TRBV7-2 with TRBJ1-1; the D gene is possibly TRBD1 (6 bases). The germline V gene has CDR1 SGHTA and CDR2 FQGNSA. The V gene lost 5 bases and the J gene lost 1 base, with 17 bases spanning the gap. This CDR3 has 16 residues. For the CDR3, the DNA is TGTGCCAGCAGCCCCCTCCAAGACAGGAGGAACACTGAAGCTTTCTTT. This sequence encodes CASSPLQDRRNTEAFF.

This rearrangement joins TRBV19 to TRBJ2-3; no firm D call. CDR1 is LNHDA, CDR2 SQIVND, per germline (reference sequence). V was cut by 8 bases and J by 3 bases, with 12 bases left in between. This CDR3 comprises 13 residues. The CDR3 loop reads CASAPTWTDTQYF. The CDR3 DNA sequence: TGTGCCAGTGCCCCTACGTGGACAGATACGCAGTATTTT. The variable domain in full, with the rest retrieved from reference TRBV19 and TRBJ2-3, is DGGITQSPKYLFRKEGQNVTLSCEQNLNHDAMYWYRQDPGQGLRLIYYSQIVNDFQKGDIAEGYSVSREKKESFPLTVTSAQKNPTAFYLCASAPTWTDTQYFGPGTRLTVL.

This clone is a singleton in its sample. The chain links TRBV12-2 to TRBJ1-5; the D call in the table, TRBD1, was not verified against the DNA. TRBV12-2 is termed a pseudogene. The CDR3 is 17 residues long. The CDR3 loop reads CASRTRGDSRFNQPQHF. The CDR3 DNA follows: TGTGCAAGTCGCACCCGCGGGGACAGTCGGTTTAATCAGCCCCAGCATTTT.

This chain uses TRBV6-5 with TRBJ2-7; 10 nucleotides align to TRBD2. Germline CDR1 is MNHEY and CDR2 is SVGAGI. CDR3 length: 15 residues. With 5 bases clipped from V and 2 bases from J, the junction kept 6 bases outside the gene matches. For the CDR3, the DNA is TGTGCCAGCAGTGCAAGCGGGGGGGCAACCTACGAGCAGTACTTC. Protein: CASSASGGATYEQYF.

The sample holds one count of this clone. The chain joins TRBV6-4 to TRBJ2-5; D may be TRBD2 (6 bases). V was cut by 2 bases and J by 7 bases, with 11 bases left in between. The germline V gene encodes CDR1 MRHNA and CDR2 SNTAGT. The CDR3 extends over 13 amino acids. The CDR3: CASSDTAGRTQYF. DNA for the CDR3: TGTGCCAGCAGTGACACGGCCGGGAGGACCCAGTACTTC.

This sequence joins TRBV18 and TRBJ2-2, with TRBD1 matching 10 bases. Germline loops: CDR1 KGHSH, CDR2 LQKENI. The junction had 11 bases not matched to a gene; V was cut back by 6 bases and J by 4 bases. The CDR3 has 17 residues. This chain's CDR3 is CASSAGQGLFGTGELFF. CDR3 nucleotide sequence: TGTGCCAGCTCCGCGGGACAGGGGTTATTTGGCACCGGGGAGCTGTTTTTT.

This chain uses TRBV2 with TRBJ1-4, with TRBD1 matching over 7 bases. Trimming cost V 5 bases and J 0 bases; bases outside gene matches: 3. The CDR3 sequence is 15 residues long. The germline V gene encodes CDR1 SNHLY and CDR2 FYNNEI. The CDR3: CASSPGQTTNEKLFF. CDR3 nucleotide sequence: TGTGCCAGCAGTCCGGGACAGACAACTAATGAAAAACTGTTTTTT. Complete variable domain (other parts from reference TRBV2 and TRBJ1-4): EPEVTQTPSHQVTQMGQEVILRCVPISNHLYFYWYRQILGQKVEFLVSFYNNEISEKSEIFDDQFSVERPDGSNFTLKIRSTKLEDSAMYFCASSPGQTTNEKLFFGSGTQLSVL.

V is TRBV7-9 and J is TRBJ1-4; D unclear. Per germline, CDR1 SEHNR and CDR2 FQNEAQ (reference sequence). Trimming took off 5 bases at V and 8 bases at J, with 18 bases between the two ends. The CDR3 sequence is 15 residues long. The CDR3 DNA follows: TGTGCCAGCAGCCTAGACGGAGGGTCGTCCGAAAAACTGTTTTTT. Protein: CASSLDGGSSEKLFF.

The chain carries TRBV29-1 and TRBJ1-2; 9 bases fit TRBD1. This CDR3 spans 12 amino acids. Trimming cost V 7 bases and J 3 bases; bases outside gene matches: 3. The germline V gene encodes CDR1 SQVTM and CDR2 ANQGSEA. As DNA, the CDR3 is TGCAGCGCCAGGACAGGGGACTATGGCTACACCTTC. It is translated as CSARTGDYGYTF.

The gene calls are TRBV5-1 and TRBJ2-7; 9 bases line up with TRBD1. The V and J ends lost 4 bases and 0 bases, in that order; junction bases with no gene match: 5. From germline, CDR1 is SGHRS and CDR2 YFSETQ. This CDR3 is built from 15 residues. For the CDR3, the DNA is TGCGCCAGCAGCGTGGGACAGGGATACTCCTACGAGCAGTACTTC. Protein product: CASSVGQGYSYEQYF.

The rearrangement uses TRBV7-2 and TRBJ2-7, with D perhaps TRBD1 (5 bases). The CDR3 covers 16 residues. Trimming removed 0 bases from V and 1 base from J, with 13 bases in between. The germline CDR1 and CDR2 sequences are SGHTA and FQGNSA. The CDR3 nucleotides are TGTGCCAGCAGCTTAGCGGGTACAGGCAGTTCCTACGAGCAGTACTTC. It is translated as CASSLAGTGSSYEQYF. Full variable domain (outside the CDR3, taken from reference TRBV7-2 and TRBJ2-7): GAGVSQSPSNKVTEKGKDVELRCDPISGHTALYWYRQSLGQGLEFLIYFQGNSAPDKSGLPSDRFSAERTGGSVSTLTIQRTQQEDSAVYLCASSLAGTGSSYEQYFGPGTRLTVT.

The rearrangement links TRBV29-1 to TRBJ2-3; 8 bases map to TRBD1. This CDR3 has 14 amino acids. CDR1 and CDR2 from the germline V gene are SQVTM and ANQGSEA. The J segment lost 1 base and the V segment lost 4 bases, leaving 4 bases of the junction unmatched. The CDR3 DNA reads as TGCAGCGTTGGCCAGGGGGCGGGCACAGATACGCAGTATTTT. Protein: CSVGQGAGTDTQYF.

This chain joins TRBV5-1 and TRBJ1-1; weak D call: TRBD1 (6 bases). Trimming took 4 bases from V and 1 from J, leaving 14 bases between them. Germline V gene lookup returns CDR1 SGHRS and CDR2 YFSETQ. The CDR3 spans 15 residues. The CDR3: CASSTGTVENTEAFF. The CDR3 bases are TGCGCCAGCAGCACAGGGACGGTCGAGAACACTGAAGCTTTCTTT.

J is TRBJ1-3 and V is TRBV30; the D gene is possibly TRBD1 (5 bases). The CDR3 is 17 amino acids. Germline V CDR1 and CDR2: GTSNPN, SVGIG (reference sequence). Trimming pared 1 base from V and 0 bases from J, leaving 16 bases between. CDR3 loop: CAWSGAYGGSSGNTIYF. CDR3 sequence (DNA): TGTGCCTGGAGTGGGGCCTATGGGGGGAGCTCTGGAAACACCATATATTTT.

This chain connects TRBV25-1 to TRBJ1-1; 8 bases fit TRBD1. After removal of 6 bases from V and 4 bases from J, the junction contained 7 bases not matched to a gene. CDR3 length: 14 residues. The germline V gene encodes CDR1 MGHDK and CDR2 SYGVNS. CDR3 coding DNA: TGTGCCAGCAGCGGACAGGGCGGTTTCACTGAAGCTTTCTTT. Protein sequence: CASSGQGGFTEAFF.

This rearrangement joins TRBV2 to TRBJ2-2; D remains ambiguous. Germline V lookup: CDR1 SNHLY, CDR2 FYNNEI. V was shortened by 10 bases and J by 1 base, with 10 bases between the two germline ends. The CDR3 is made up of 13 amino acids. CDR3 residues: CATPTGNTGELFF. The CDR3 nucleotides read TGTGCCACCCCGACGGGGAACACCGGGGAGCTGTTTTTT.

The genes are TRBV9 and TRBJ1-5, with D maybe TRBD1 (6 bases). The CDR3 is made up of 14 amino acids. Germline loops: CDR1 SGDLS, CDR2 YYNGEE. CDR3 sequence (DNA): TGTGCTAAGGGAGGGGGACAATCGAATCAGCCCCAGCATTTT. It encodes CAKGGGQSNQPQHF.

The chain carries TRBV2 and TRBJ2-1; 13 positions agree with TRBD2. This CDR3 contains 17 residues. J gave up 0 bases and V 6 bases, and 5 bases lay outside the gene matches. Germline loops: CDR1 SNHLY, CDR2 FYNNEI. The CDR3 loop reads CASSGLAGALSYNEQFF. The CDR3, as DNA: TGTGCCAGCAGCGGACTAGCGGGGGCCCTCTCCTACAATGAGCAGTTCTTC.

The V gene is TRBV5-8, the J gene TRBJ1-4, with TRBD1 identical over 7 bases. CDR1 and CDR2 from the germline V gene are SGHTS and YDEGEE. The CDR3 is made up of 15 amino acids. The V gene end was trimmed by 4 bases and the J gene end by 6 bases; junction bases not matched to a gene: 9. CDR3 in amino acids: CASSPGKGADEKLFF. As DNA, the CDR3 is TGTGCCAGCAGCCCCGGGAAGGGGGCGGATGAAAAACTGTTTTTT.

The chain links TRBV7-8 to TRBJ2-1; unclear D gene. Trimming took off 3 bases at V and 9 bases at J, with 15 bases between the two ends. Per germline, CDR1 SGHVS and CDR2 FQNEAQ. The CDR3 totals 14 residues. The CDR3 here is CASSFDSFAAEQFF. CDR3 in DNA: TGTGCCAGCAGCTTTGACTCGTTTGCAGCTGAGCAGTTCTTC.

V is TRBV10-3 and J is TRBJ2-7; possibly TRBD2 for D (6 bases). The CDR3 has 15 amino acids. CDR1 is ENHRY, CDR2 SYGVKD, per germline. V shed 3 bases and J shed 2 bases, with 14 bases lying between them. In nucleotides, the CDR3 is TGTGCCATCAGTGATGGGGGGACTCGGACCTACGAGCAGTACTTC. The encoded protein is CAISDGGTRTYEQYF.

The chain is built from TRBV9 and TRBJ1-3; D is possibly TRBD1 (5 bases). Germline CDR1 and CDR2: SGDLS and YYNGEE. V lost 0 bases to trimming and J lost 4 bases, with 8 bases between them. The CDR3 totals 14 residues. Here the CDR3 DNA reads TGTGCCAGCAGCGTAGGCAGGGCCGGAAACACCATATATTTT. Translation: CASSVGRAGNTIYF.

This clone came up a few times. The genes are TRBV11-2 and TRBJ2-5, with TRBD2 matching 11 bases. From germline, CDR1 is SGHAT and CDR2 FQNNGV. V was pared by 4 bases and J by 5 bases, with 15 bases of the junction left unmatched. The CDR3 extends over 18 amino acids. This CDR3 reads CASSSPRASGGSRETQYF. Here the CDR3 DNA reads TGTGCCAGCAGCTCCCCCAGGGCTAGCGGGGGGAGCAGGGAGACCCAGTACTTC.

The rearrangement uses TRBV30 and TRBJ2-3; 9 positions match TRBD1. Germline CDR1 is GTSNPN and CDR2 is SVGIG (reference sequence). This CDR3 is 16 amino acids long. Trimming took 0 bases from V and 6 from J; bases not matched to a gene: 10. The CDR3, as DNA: TGTGCCTGGAGTGTAGGTCCCGGGACAGGGCTGGATACGCAGTATTTT. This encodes CAWSVGPGTGLDTQYF.